This T cell receptor beta chain was found in a study of OX40 agonist ivuxolimab in advanced cancers. Study background: Each dose-escalation patient presented with hepatocellular carcinoma, melanoma, renal cell or head and neck cancer.

General study points: Low normalized clonal expansion also occurred in some nonresponding patients.

Only in-frame clones appear in the TCRdb table, and some are missing; sequencing was by immunoSEQ multiplex PCR. The sample records about 27,000 clones, around 83% being singletons. The CDR3 sequence is 14 residues long. CDR1 SEHNR and CDR2 FQNEAQ come from the germline V gene (reference sequence). V was cut by 5 bases and J by 3 bases, with 11 bases left in between. Comment on this clone: The target antigen is unknown.

The J gene is TRBJ1-5, the V gene TRBV7-9; maybe TRBD1 (5 bases). The sequence derives from an adult with an advanced solid tumor such as melanoma, head and neck, liver or kidney cancer. Material: CD4+ or CD8+ T cells sorted from blood, obtained in a trial of the OX40 agonist ivuxolimab. CDR3 sequence: CASSREGLNQPQHF. The CDR3 DNA is TGTGCCAGCAGCCGCGAGGGGCTCAATCAGCCCCAGCATTTT.